The 23 T cell receptor beta chains listed next were all sequenced from one sample in a study of cytomegalovirus exposure and HLA in healthy donors. The study ran its PCR with 60 Vbeta and 13 Jbeta primers. TCRdb keeps only in-frame clones here, not all; method: immunoSEQ multiplex PCR. The sample comprises about 120,000 clones, 80% to 90% of which are singletons, and about 1.8% rests with the top ten. The specimen was PBMCs. The receptors were gathered from a man in his forties or fifties in good health and CMV-seronegative.

The V call is TRBV7-2, the J call TRBJ1-4, with 7 bases that match TRBD1. Germline V CDR1 and CDR2: SGHTA, FQGNSA. V shed 5 bases and J 3 bases; nucleotides not matched to a gene: 6. The CDR3 sequence is 15 residues long. The CDR3 loop is CASSPSRGANEKLFF. The DNA of the CDR3 is TGTGCCAGCAGCCCCTCCAGGGGGGCTAATGAAAAACTGTTTTTT.

The chain employs TRBV30 and TRBJ1-2; TRBD1 aligns across 7 bases. The V gene's germline CDR1 is GTSNPN and CDR2 SVGIG (reference sequence). The CDR3 has 12 amino acids. Trimming removed 4 bases from V and 9 bases from J; junction bases left unmatched: 8. CDR3 region: CAWTLRTGRYTF. CDR3 in DNA: TGTGCCTGGACTTTAAGGACAGGCCGCTACACCTTC.

The V call is TRBV30, the J call TRBJ1-4; D not resolved. The length of the CDR3 is 12 residues. The V and J ends lost 4 bases and 6 bases respectively, with 9 bases between them. Germline V gene lookup returns CDR1 GTSNPN and CDR2 SVGIG (reference sequence). The CDR3 DNA is TGTGCCTGGAATGGGCTGGATGAAAAACTGTTTTTT. It translates to CAWNGLDEKLFF.

The V and J genes are TRBV30 and TRBJ2-5, with TRBD2 matching 11 bases. Germline V gene data show CDR1 as GTSNPN and CDR2 as SVGIG (reference sequence). There are 14 residues in the CDR3. V lost 3 bases to trimming and J lost 7 bases; unmatched junction nucleotides: 7. The CDR3 nucleotides are TGTGCCTGGAGCGGCCTAGCGGGAGGAGCGACCCAGTACTTC. Translated, it gives CAWSGLAGGATQYF. Filled out from reference TRBV30 and TRBJ2-5, the complete variable domain reads SQTIHQWPATLVQPVGSPLSLECTVEGTSNPNLYWYRQAAGRGLQLLFYSVGIGQISSEVPQNLSASRPQDRQFILSSKKLLLSDSGFYLCAWSGLAGGATQYFGPGTRLLVL.

The rearrangement joins TRBV11-2 to TRBJ2-3; tentatively, D is TRBD2 (7 bases). The V gene's germline CDR1 is SGHAT and CDR2 FQNNGV. The CDR3 is 14 residues long. V lost 6 bases and J 5 bases, leaving 15 bases between the germline ends. The CDR3 nucleotides read TGTGCCAGCAGGCGAGGGGGGGCAGGAGATACGCAGTATTTT. Translating gives CASRRGGAGDTQYF.

The table lists this clone with a count of one. The chain combines TRBV4-1 with TRBJ1-1, with D possibly matching TRBD1 (5 bases). V was clipped by 1 base and J by 11 bases, with 17 bases between them. Germline lookup yields CDR1 MGHRA and CDR2 YSYEKL. The CDR3 consists of 14 residues. The CDR3 DNA follows: TGCGCCAGCAGCCAAGTGGGCGGGCCGCGGGGGGCTTTCTTT. Its translation is CASSQVGGPRGAFF.

The chain links TRBV7-9 to TRBJ2-2; D might be TRBD1 (6 bases). The CDR3 length is 17 residues. The V and J ends lost 0 bases and 1 base respectively, with 12 bases between them. The V gene's germline CDR1 is SEHNR and CDR2 FQNEAQ (reference sequence). In nucleotides, the CDR3 is TGTGCCAGCAGCTTAGCGCTACAGGGAAGGAACACCGGGGAGCTGTTTTTT. Translation gives CASSLALQGRNTGELFF.

The genes are TRBV5-1 and TRBJ1-5; the match to TRBD1 covers 9 bases. CDR3 length equals 17 residues. Germline-derived CDR1 and CDR2 are SGHRS and YFSETQ. With 1 base clipped from V and 6 bases from J, the junction kept 11 bases outside the gene matches. This CDR3 is CASSLLPRTGVGQPQHF. The CDR3 DNA follows: TGCGCCAGCAGCTTGTTACCTCGGACAGGGGTCGGTCAGCCCCAGCATTTT.

The chain links TRBV28 to TRBJ1-5; D might be TRBD1 (6 bases). Germline assignment: CDR1 MDHEN and CDR2 SYDVKM. The CDR3 length is 14 residues. V was clipped by 1 base and J by 5 bases, with 9 bases between them. The CDR3 DNA sequence: TGTGCCAGCAGTTTATCCAACAGGGATCAGCCCCAGCATTTT. Its translation: CASSLSNRDQPQHF.

The rearrangement joins TRBV25-1 to TRBJ1-5; D possibly corresponds to TRBD1 (5 bases). CDR3 size: 13 residues. Looked up from germline, CDR1 is MGHDK and CDR2 is SYGVNS. Trimming removed 10 bases at V and 4 bases at J, with 14 bases between. The CDR3 nucleotides are TGTGCCACAGGCGGGACGGTGAATCAGCCCCAGCATTTT. It translates to CATGGTVNQPQHF.

This clone was observed a handful of times. The V call is TRBV9, the J call TRBJ1-2, with D perhaps matching TRBD1 (6 bases). The germline V gene encodes CDR1 SGDLS and CDR2 YYNGEE. This CDR3 is built from 14 residues. The V end lost 0 bases, the J end lost 1 base, and 7 bases lay between the germline ends. DNA of the CDR3: TGTGCCAGCAGCGTAGGACAGGTTAACTATGGCTACACCTTC. Translating it yields CASSVGQVNYGYTF.

The chain employs TRBV18 and TRBJ1-2, with D possibly matching TRBD1 (6 bases). CDR1 and CDR2 (germline): KGHSH, LQKENI. The V end lost 6 bases, the J end lost 4 bases, and 18 bases lay between the germline ends. The CDR3 consists of 15 residues. CDR3 nucleotides: TGTGCCAGCTCGATACAGGGACCCATTCGCTATGGCTACACCTTC. It translates to CASSIQGPIRYGYTF.

The chain has TRBV7-9 and TRBJ2-5; D ambiguous. The DNA matches TRBJ2-7 better at its end, which makes the J call doubtful. Per germline, CDR1 SEHNR and CDR2 FQNEAQ (reference sequence). The CDR3 loop spans 12 amino acids. The CDR3 loop reads CASSLEFYEQYF. The CDR3 region has the DNA TGTGCCAGCAGCTTAGAGTTCTACGAGCAGTACTTC.

The table lists this clone with a few counts. The gene calls are TRBV27 and TRBJ1-5; 7 bases are shared with TRBD1. J gave up 4 bases and V 2 bases, and 8 bases lay outside the gene matches. Germline CDR1 MNHEY, CDR2 SMNVEV (reference sequence). The CDR3 covers 16 residues. CDR3 sequence: CASSLDPAGGNQPQHF. The CDR3 nucleotides read TGTGCCAGCAGTTTAGATCCGGCAGGGGGGAATCAGCCCCAGCATTTT.

CDR3 DNA: TGTGCCAGCAGCCCACAGGCGCCAGCCAAAAACATTCAGTACTTC. Translating gives CASSPQAPAKNIQYF. V and J are TRBV27 and TRBJ2-4; the D gene is possibly TRBD1 (5 bases). This CDR3 is built from 15 residues. Trimming removed 6 bases at V and 0 bases at J, with 12 bases between. CDR1 is MNHEY, CDR2 SMNVEV, per germline (reference sequence).

The CDR3 protein is CASRATGNRDNEQFF. The DNA for the CDR3 is TGTGCCAGCAGGGCAACAGGGAATCGGGACAATGAGCAGTTCTTC. This sequence joins TRBV6-5 and TRBJ2-1; TRBD1 might be the D (6 bases). Between the trimmed V and J ends, which lost 6 bases and 5 bases, there was a span of 17 bases. Germline V gene lookup returns CDR1 MNHEY and CDR2 SVGAGI. CDR3 size: 15 residues.

Note on this clone: One junction end does not reproduce the germline sequence, and a read error may be involved. This rearrangement joins TRBV5-1 to TRBJ2-6, with D possibly matching TRBD1 (5 bases). In germline, CDR1 is SGHRS, CDR2 YFSETQ. The CDR3 has 15 residues. The CDR3 region is CASSPIRPGANGLTF. The DNA of the CDR3 is TGCGCCAGCAGCCCTATTCGGCCTGGGGCCAACGGCCTGACTTTC. Full variable domain (outside the CDR3, taken from reference TRBV5-1 and TRBJ2-6): KAGVTQTPRYLIKTRGQQVTLSCSPISGHRSVSWYQQTPGQGLQFLFEYFSETQRNKGNFPGRFSGRQFSNSRSEMNVSTLELGDSALYLCASSPIRPGANGLTFGAGSRLTVL.

This rearrangement joins TRBV19 to TRBJ2-1, with 9 bases lining up with TRBD1. The CDR3 sequence is 16 residues long. Unmatched junction bases numbered 12, after V lost 7 bases and J lost 5 bases. The V gene's germline CDR1 is LNHDA and CDR2 SQIVND (reference sequence). The CDR3 sequence: CASTSQHRGPNNEQFF. In DNA, the CDR3 is TGTGCCAGTACCTCACAGCACAGGGGGCCAAACAATGAGCAGTTCTTC.

The chain recombines TRBV4-1 with TRBJ2-3; TRBD1 is a possible D gene (7 bases). Looked up from germline, CDR1 is MGHRA and CDR2 is YSYEKL. CDR3 length: 17 residues. V lost 3 bases and J lost 0, with 16 bases in between. The CDR3 DNA is TGCGCCAGCAGCCAGAGGTCAGGGGGGTTGAGCACAGATACGCAGTATTTT. Protein product: CASSQRSGGLSTDTQYF.

The chain has TRBV6-5 and TRBJ1-3; 7 nucleotides agree with TRBD1. This CDR3 has 16 residues. J lost 4 bases, V lost 2 bases, and 8 bases had no gene match. Germline-derived CDR1 and CDR2 are MNHEY and SVGAGI. CDR3 in DNA: TGTGCCAGCAGTTACACAGGACAGGAGCAGGGAAACACCATATATTTT. Translated, it gives CASSYTGQEQGNTIYF.

This chain uses TRBV5-4 with TRBJ2-3; perhaps TRBD2 as D (5 bases). This CDR3 has 14 residues. The V end was cut by 0 bases, the J end by 5 bases, with 10 bases between. CDR1 is SGHNT and CDR2 is YYREEE in the germline V gene (reference sequence). The CDR3 nucleotides are TGTGCCAGCAGCTTGGAGGGAGCGGAAGATACGCAGTATTTT. Translating it yields CASSLEGAEDTQYF.

This rearrangement joins TRBV7-3 to TRBJ2-5, with D possibly TRBD1 on 5 matching bases. The J call may be mistaken, given a closer DNA end match to TRBJ2-7. Germline CDR1 and CDR2: SGHTA and FQGTGA. The CDR3 is 15 amino acids. CDR3 coding DNA: TGTGCCAGCAGCTTAAGCGCAGGGAATGCCTACGAGCAGTACTTC. Residues: CASSLSAGNAYEQYF.

This clone occurred a few times. This chain uses TRBV5-1 with TRBJ2-1; 11 nucleotides agree with TRBD2. The CDR3 runs 18 residues. Germline assignment: CDR1 SGHRS and CDR2 YFSETQ. V lost 4 bases, J lost 9 bases, and 18 bases stayed unmatched. CDR3 sequence reads: CASSPAQHSGRAGGEQFF. CDR3 bases: TGCGCCAGCAGCCCCGCCCAACATAGCGGGAGGGCCGGGGGTGAGCAGTTCTTC.